This entry describes one TCR beta chain. Its antigen is currently unknown. Treatment specified: approximately 10-day PBMC culture with coronavirus spike peptide pools or control peptides (ViraFEST assay). The unexposed donor's CD4+ T cells were collected before the COVID-19 pandemic (2011-2018). Germline trimming cut 7 bases from V and 4 bases from J; bases unmatched to any gene: 14. In germline, CDR1 is SNHLY, CDR2 FYNNEI. This CDR3 region has 17 residues. The data are from a study of vaccination and CD4 T cells after COVID-19. For the study at large: Overlapping peptides of the spike proteins of SARS-CoV-2, HCoV-NL63, HCoV-OC43 and HCoV-229E were used for cell stimulation. Study results and caveats: Only post-vaccination samples contained a median roughly 86% of the reactive clones in convalescent patients.

Scientists ran DNA taken from cultured CD4+ T cells through the Oncomine TCR Beta short-read assay for sequencing. TCRdb recomputed calls from the PCR reads with MiXCR, one row per CDR3 protein. The table includes 8,100 or so distinct CDR3 sequences, about 53% detected once. This TCR came from a human donor in good health. The V and J genes are TRBV2 and TRBJ2-1; 9 bases fit TRBD2. The source material was CD4+ T cells from blood, cultured in vitro. The CDR3 DNA is TGTGCCAGCACCCCGAACCGGCTAGCGGGACATTACAATGAGCAGTTCTTC. Protein sequence: CASTPNRLAGHYNEQFF.